These 22 T cell receptor beta chains came from one sample sequenced in a study of cytomegalovirus exposure and HLA in healthy donors. The table came from immunoSEQ multiplex PCR; TCRdb's copy has only in-frame clones and leaves some out. The table records some 140,000 clones, 80% to 90% of them present only once. Sequenced sample: PBMCs. These receptor sequences come from a young man in good health and CMV-seronegative.

This chain joins TRBV28 and TRBJ1-5, with 10 nucleotides matching TRBD1. V dropped 4 bases and J dropped 7; count of bases not matched to a gene: 4. This CDR3 is built from 14 residues. Germline V gene sequence: CDR1 MDHEN, CDR2 SYDVKM. CDR3: CASSYRDRGQPQHF. CDR3 nucleotides: TGTGCCAGCAGTTACCGGGACAGGGGACAGCCCCAGCATTTT. Full variable domain (rest looked up from reference TRBV28 and TRBJ1-5): DVKVTQSSRYLVKRTGEKVFLECVQDMDHENMFWYRQDPGLGLRLIYFSYDVKMKEKGDIPEGYSVSREKKERFSLILESASTNQTSMYLCASSYRDRGQPQHFGDGTRLSIL.

The rearrangement joins TRBV9 to TRBJ2-1; possible D gene TRBD2, 5 bases. The germline V gene has CDR1 SGDLS and CDR2 YYNGEE. This CDR3 is 14 amino acids long. Between the trimmed V and J ends, which lost 0 bases and 6 bases, there was a span of 10 bases. As DNA, the CDR3 is TGTGCCAGCAGCGTAGATAGCGCCAGCAATGAGCAGTTCTTC. Encoded protein: CASSVDSASNEQFF.

The V call is TRBV5-1, the J call TRBJ2-2, with D perhaps TRBD1 (5 bases). V shed 0 bases and J shed 0 bases, with 6 bases lying between them. This CDR3 has 15 residues. The germline V gene has CDR1 SGHRS and CDR2 YFSETQ. The CDR3 region has the DNA TGCGCCAGCAGCTTGGGGACACCGAACACCGGGGAGCTGTTTTTT. It encodes CASSLGTPNTGELFF.

The CDR3 spells CATNGQNPINQPQHF. As DNA, the CDR3 is TGTGCCACCAACGGACAGAACCCCATCAATCAGCCCCAGCATTTT. The chain recombines TRBV10-3 with TRBJ1-5; D might be TRBD1 (6 bases). The CDR3 is 15 amino acids. In germline, CDR1 is ENHRY, CDR2 SYGVKD. The germline V and J ends were trimmed by 10 bases and 3 bases, with 19 bases remaining between them.

The V and J genes are TRBV5-6 and TRBJ2-7, with 10 bases identical to TRBD1. From germline, CDR1 is SGHDT and CDR2 YYEEEE. The trim removed 3 bases at V and 7 bases at J, leaving 1 base unmatched. The CDR3 is 12 amino acids. The CDR3 bases are TGTGCCAGCAGCTGGACAGGGGGTGAGCAGTACTTC. Its protein is CASSWTGGEQYF. Using reference TRBV5-6 and TRBJ2-7 for the parts outside the CDR3, the full variable domain is DAGVTQSPTHLIKTRGQQVTLRCSPKSGHDTVSWYQQALGQGPQFIFQYYEEEERQRGNFPDRFSGHQFPNYSSELNVNALLLGDSALYLCASSWTGGEQYFGPGTRLTVT.

This clone came up a few times. This rearrangement joins TRBV28 to TRBJ2-2, with D possibly matching TRBD1 (6 bases). This CDR3 comprises 13 residues. V dropped 8 bases and J dropped 0 bases, with 7 bases sitting between them. In germline, CDR1 is MDHEN, CDR2 SYDVKM. The CDR3 spells CASWTANTGELFF. For the CDR3, the DNA is TGTGCCAGCTGGACAGCGAACACCGGGGAGCTGTTTTTT.

This clone has just a few counts. V usage is TRBV6-5 and J usage is TRBJ1-5; TRBD1 is a possible D gene (6 bases). Germline values: CDR1 MNHEY, CDR2 SVGAGI. CDR3 length: 13 amino acids. Trimming removed 6 bases from V and 9 bases from J, with 15 bases in between. CDR3 region: CASRPHGGAPQHF. The CDR3 DNA reads TGTGCCAGCAGACCTCACGGGGGGGCGCCCCAGCATTTT.

The chain employs TRBV12-5 and TRBJ2-7; 10 bases fit TRBD1. V lost 5 bases to trimming and J lost 2 bases; unmatched junction nucleotides: 3. Germline CDR1 reads LGHNT; CDR2 reads FRNRAP. The CDR3 totals 14 residues. As DNA, the CDR3 is TGTGCTAGTGGTCCCGGACAGGGGGCCTACGAGCAGTACTTC. As protein: CASGPGQGAYEQYF.

The chain couples TRBV25-1 to TRBJ2-1; TRBD2 aligns across 9 bases. The junction had 7 bases not matched to a gene; V was cut back by 5 bases and J by 8 bases. The CDR3 spans 14 residues. The germline V gene has CDR1 MGHDK and CDR2 SYGVNS. CDR3 in amino acids: CASSIAGARDEQFF. The CDR3 DNA reads as TGTGCCAGCAGTATAGCGGGAGCACGGGATGAGCAGTTCTTC.

This clone was picked up a small number of times. The chain links TRBV7-7 to TRBJ2-2, with D tentatively TRBD1 (6 bases). Trimming shortened V by 1 base and J by 3 bases, and 6 bases separated the two germline ends. CDR1 and CDR2 (germline): SSHAT, FNYEAQ (reference sequence). The CDR3 contains 14 residues. This chain's CDR3 is CASSLGTDTGELFF. The CDR3 DNA reads as TGTGCCAGCAGCTTAGGGACAGACACCGGGGAGCTGTTTTTT.

The chain is built from TRBV2 and TRBJ2-1; TRBD2 matches at 8 bases. From germline, CDR1 is SNHLY and CDR2 FYNNEI. There are 15 residues in the CDR3. The trim removed 1 base at V and 8 bases at J, leaving 7 bases unmatched. This CDR3 is CASSEVAGGLYEQFF. The CDR3 coding sequence is TGTGCCAGCAGTGAAGTTGCGGGGGGCCTCTATGAGCAGTTCTTC.

J is TRBJ2-1 and V is TRBV19, with TRBD2 matching 7 bases. CDR3 size: 15 residues. Trimming removed 6 bases from V and 5 bases from J; junction bases left unmatched: 10. Germline V gene sequence: CDR1 LNHDA, CDR2 SQIVND (reference sequence). The chain's CDR3 is CASSLGEGPNNEQFF. In nucleotides, the CDR3 is TGTGCCAGTAGCTTGGGGGAGGGGCCTAACAATGAGCAGTTCTTC.

This chain uses TRBV5-7 with TRBJ1-3; 11 bases map to TRBD1. TRBV5-7 is identified as an open reading frame with a role that is uncertain. The CDR3 is made up of 15 amino acids. Trimming removed 3 bases from V and 4 bases from J; junction bases left unmatched: 3. CDR3 sequence reads: CASSSGQGAGNTIYF. Written as DNA, the CDR3 is TGTGCCAGCAGCTCCGGACAGGGGGCAGGAAACACCATATATTTT.

The V call is TRBV29-1, the J call TRBJ2-3; 9 bases agree with TRBD2. The V and J ends lost 6 bases and 6 bases, in that order; junction bases with no gene match: 7. CDR1 is SQVTM, CDR2 ANQGSEA, per germline. The CDR3 spans 13 residues. The CDR3 nucleotides are TGCAGCGTCGGGGTCAGCGGGGGGGATACGCAGTATTTT. It yields the protein CSVGVSGGDTQYF.

The chain recombines TRBV2 with TRBJ2-2; D gene unclear. The CDR3 is 13 residues long. The V end lost 6 bases, the J end lost 0 bases, and 5 bases lay between the germline ends. Germline assignment: CDR1 SNHLY and CDR2 FYNNEI. CDR3 amino acids: CASRQANTGELFF. The CDR3 nucleotides are TGTGCCAGCAGACAAGCGAACACCGGGGAGCTGTTTTTT.

This clone was found once. The rearrangement joins TRBV28 to TRBJ1-1; D gene uncertain. The V and J ends lost 7 bases and 5 bases respectively, with 17 bases between them. CDR3 size: 14 residues. Germline V lookup: CDR1 MDHEN, CDR2 SYDVKM. The CDR3 region has the DNA TGTGCCAGCACCCCTCGGGGAATGGGAACTGAAGCTTTCTTT. It specifies CASTPRGMGTEAFF.

Details on this clone: This specimen includes other DNA sequences encoding the same CDR3. This chain connects TRBV7-9 to TRBJ1-2; possibly TRBD1 for D (5 bases). Trimming left V 1 base short and J 4 bases short, with 10 bases between. CDR1 is SEHNR, CDR2 FQNEAQ, per germline (reference sequence). This CDR3 contains 14 residues. The CDR3 reads CASSLGQGGYGYTF. The CDR3 bases are TGTGCCAGCAGCTTAGGTCAGGGAGGCTATGGCTACACCTTC.

The table lists this clone with a few counts. The junction departs from germline at one end; a sequencing error may be responsible. The rearrangement joins TRBV4-3 to TRBJ1-2; D remains unclear. Germline V lookup: CDR1 LGHNA, CDR2 YSLEER. The CDR3 is 10 residues long. CDR3 protein: CASSQDSINF. The CDR3 region has the DNA TGCGCCAGCAGCCAAGATTCAATCAACTTC.

This chain links TRBV30 with TRBJ2-3, with D unresolved. Per the germline V gene, CDR1 is GTSNPN and CDR2 is SVGIG (reference sequence). This CDR3 contains 13 residues. The germline V and J ends were trimmed by 4 bases and 1 base, with 9 bases remaining between them. The CDR3 region has the DNA TGTGCCTGGACCACCTTAGGCACAGATACGCAGTATTTT. This gives the protein CAWTTLGTDTQYF.

This sequence joins TRBV28 and TRBJ2-1, with D perhaps matching TRBD2 (7 bases). V was pared by 7 bases and J by 3 bases, with 16 bases between. Germline CDR1 MDHEN, CDR2 SYDVKM. This CDR3 is 15 amino acids long. CDR3 in amino acids: CASIPRGAGYNEQFF. The CDR3 DNA follows: TGTGCCAGCATACCCCGGGGGGCCGGCTACAATGAGCAGTTCTTC. The variable domain in full, completed from reference TRBV28 and TRBJ2-1, reads DVKVTQSSRYLVKRTGEKVFLECVQDMDHENMFWYRQDPGLGLRLIYFSYDVKMKEKGDIPEGYSVSREKKERFSLILESASTNQTSMYLCASIPRGAGYNEQFFGPGTRLTVL.

V and J are TRBV5-1 and TRBJ2-3; TRBD2 might be the D (7 bases). Trimming cost V 7 bases and J 4 bases, with 16 bases left between them. Germline-derived CDR1 and CDR2 are SGHRS and YFSETQ. CDR3 length: 14 amino acids. The CDR3 region has the DNA TGCGCCAGCTCTGGGGGGGCGGTTGCAGATACGCAGTATTTT. Translating it yields CASSGGAVADTQYF. Filled out from reference TRBV5-1 and TRBJ2-3, the complete variable domain reads KAGVTQTPRYLIKTRGQQVTLSCSPISGHRSVSWYQQTPGQGLQFLFEYFSETQRNKGNFPGRFSGRQFSNSRSEMNVSTLELGDSALYLCASSGGAVADTQYFGPGTRLTVL.

The genes are TRBV30 and TRBJ2-7; 11 bases fit TRBD2. V was pared by 5 bases and J by 0 bases, with 0 bases of the junction left unmatched. The germline V gene encodes CDR1 GTSNPN and CDR2 SVGIG (reference sequence). There are 13 residues in the CDR3. CDR3 in amino acids: CAWGTSGSYEQYF. The CDR3 region has the DNA TGTGCCTGGGGGACTAGCGGCTCCTACGAGCAGTACTTC.